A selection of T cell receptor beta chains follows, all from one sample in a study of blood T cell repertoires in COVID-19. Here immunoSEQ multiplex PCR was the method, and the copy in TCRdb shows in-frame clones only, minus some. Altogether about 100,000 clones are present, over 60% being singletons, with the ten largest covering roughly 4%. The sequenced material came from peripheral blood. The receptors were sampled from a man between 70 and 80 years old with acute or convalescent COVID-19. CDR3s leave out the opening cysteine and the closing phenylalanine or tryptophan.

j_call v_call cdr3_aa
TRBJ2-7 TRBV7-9 ASSPRDRVYEQY
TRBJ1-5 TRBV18 ASSTIRGSQPQH
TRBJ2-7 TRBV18 ASSPPSSGGNEQY
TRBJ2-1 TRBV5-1 ASSLGQGSYNEQF
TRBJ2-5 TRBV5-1 ASSLAGTGQETQY
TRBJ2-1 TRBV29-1 SATGYGSNEQF
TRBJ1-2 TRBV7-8 ASSLGFGSLNYGYT
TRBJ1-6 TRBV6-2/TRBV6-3 ASSFPGAGPDSPLH
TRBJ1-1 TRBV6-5 ASRQTGRNTEAF
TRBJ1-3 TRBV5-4 ASSSGTENTIY
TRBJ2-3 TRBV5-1 ASSLYGGADTQY
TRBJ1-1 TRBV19 ASSYRENTEAF
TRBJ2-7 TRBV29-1 SVKGKGQGTGEQY